Sequencing of this T cell receptor (beta chain) was carried out in a study of CD8+ T cells in alopecia areata. This clone was observed a few times. What it recognizes is unknown. A far larger clone is a single base away, which makes a read error likely. Extracted from the samples, RNA was reverse transcribed into cDNA to serve as the sequencing template. Repertoires were generated with immunoSEQ multiplex PCR, while TCRdb's copy carries only in-frame clones and drops some. There are some 25,000 clones in the sample; approximately 52% occur only once, and around a third lies in the top ten. The V gene's germline CDR1 is MNHEY and CDR2 SMNVEV (reference sequence). This CDR3 region has 15 residues. The ends were cut back, 2 bases at V and 4 bases at J, with 15 bases in the middle. Broader study findings: Sequencing of scalp samples also captures resident alphabeta T cells of normal skin.

Peripheral blood samples and lesional scalp punch biopsies were obtained from alopecia areata patients. The sequencing sample was made of NKG2D-high CD8+ T cells sorted from blood. The sequence derives from a human donor with alopecia areata. The J gene is TRBJ2-7, the V gene TRBV27, with D perhaps TRBD1 (5 bases). The CDR3 region has the DNA TGTGCCAGCAGTTTAGCCGGACATGGGTGGTACGAGCAGTACTTC. It translates to CASSLAGHGWYEQYF.